This TCR beta chain came from a study of spatial heterogeneity in lung cancer. With 0 bases removed from V and 4 bases from J, the gap between germline ends came to 7 bases. Germline assignment: CDR1 MNHNY and CDR2 SVGAGI (reference sequence). This CDR3 comprises 14 residues. One entry per CDR3 protein results from TCRdb running MiXCR on the 5' RACE reads. Among more than 15,000 distinct CDR3 sequences, roughly a fifth were seen once, and the ten largest hold 15% to 20%. The sample's time point: sample taken at primary tumor resection. The input material, whole RNA from tumor, nontumor lung or frozen PBMC, was sequenced unsorted.

This sample comprised PBMCs, obtained at surgery. V usage is TRBV6-6 and J usage is TRBJ2-1; D uncertain. This clonotype was obtained from a female donor with early-stage non-small cell lung cancer. The DNA for the CDR3 is TGTGCCAGCAGTTACTCCGACGTTTACAATGAGCAGTTCTTC. This encodes CASSYSDVYNEQFF.